The 23 T cell receptor beta chains below come from one sample, sequenced in a study of human T cells and chemical hapten exposure. MiXCR was run by TCRdb on the RACE reads, yielding one entry per CDR3 protein. The table lists 80,000 to 100,000 distinct CDR3 sequences, 9.5% to 14% of them singletons, with around 3.1% in the top ten. The time point denotes: pre-sensitization, week 0. Treatment denoted: therapeutic diphenylcyclopropenone sensitization with weekly scalp DPC. The material sequenced was whole blood, taken in connection with sensitization to the hapten diphenylcyclopropenone (DPC). Receptor source: a woman in her sixties with alopecia areata. Some clones in this sample may be carry-over from other donors' samples.

This clonotype was counted between two and nine times. The CDR3 nucleotides read TGTGCCAGCAGCCAAGATTACGGCGGGGGGGAGACCCAGTACTTC. Translation: CASSQDYGGGETQYF. The V call is TRBV4-2, the J call TRBJ2-5; 8 bases map to TRBD2. Trimming cost V 0 bases and J 5 bases; bases outside gene matches: 5. The germline CDR1 and CDR2 sequences are LGHNA and YNFKEQ. This CDR3 comprises 15 residues.

This clonotype was counted at least ten times. CDR3 sequence reads: CAWSVLFPWTGGESGNEQFF. In DNA, the CDR3 is TGTGCCTGGAGTGTACTGTTCCCTTGGACAGGGGGCGAATCAGGGAATGAGCAGTTCTTC. The chain carries TRBV30 and TRBJ2-1; 11 nucleotides match TRBD1. The germline V gene encodes CDR1 GTSNPN and CDR2 SVGIG (reference sequence). CDR3 size: 20 residues. V shed 0 bases, J shed 7 bases, and the junction held 20 bases outside the gene matches.

The chain is built from TRBV2 and TRBJ2-7; 7 bases align to TRBD1. Losses at the gene ends were 6 bases for V and 4 bases for J; bases not matched to a gene: 6. The CDR3 covers 13 residues. Looked up from germline, CDR1 is SNHLY and CDR2 is FYNNEI. The DNA of the CDR3 is TGTGCCAGCAGCGACGACAGGGTGTACGAGCAGTACTTC. Translated, it gives CASSDDRVYEQYF.

This clonotype was seen ten or more times. This chain connects TRBV7-9 to TRBJ2-2; D unresolved. Per the germline V gene, CDR1 is SEHNR and CDR2 is FQNEAQ (reference sequence). The CDR3 sequence is 11 residues long. Trimming took off 6 bases at V and 5 bases at J, with 4 bases between the two ends. CDR3 region: CASSPTGELFF. The CDR3 DNA reads as TGTGCCAGCAGTCCAACCGGGGAGCTGTTTTTT.

Ten or more counts support this clonotype. The chain couples TRBV4-2 to TRBJ2-2, with TRBD2 matching 7 bases. The CDR3 runs to 17 residues. The germline V gene encodes CDR1 LGHNA and CDR2 YNFKEQ. The V segment lost 5 bases and the J segment 1 base; nucleotides outside the gene matches: 10. CDR3 sequence reads: CASSFPASGVNTGELFF. DNA for the CDR3: TGTGCCAGCAGCTTCCCGGCCAGCGGGGTGAACACCGGGGAGCTGTTTTTT.

This clonotype was seen only a few times. The chain joins TRBV19 to TRBJ2-7, with 9 bases lining up with TRBD1. The CDR3 has 13 residues. V dropped 6 bases and J dropped 8; count of bases not matched to a gene: 8. Germline lookup yields CDR1 LNHDA and CDR2 SQIVND (reference sequence). The DNA for the CDR3 is TGTGCCAGTAGAGAGGGACAGGGCCCGAAGCAGTACTTC. Translating it yields CASREGQGPKQYF.

The V gene is TRBV12-3 or TRBV12-4, the J gene TRBJ2-5; D unresolved. The CDR3 has 16 residues. Deletions cut 5 bases from V and 5 bases from J, with 21 bases between. As DNA, the CDR3 is TGTGCCAGCAGTGACGACAATCCGAAATTTAGGGAGACCCAGTACTTC. Translated: CASSDDNPKFRETQYF.

A few counts support this clonotype. V and J are TRBV5-1 and TRBJ2-7, with a tentative D call TRBD1 (6 bases). Germline V gene lookup returns CDR1 SGHRS and CDR2 YFSETQ. Trimming left V 0 bases short and J 3 bases short, with 22 bases between. This CDR3 spans 18 amino acids. The CDR3 sequence is CASSLEPGHSEGRYEQYF. The CDR3 DNA follows: TGCGCCAGCAGCTTGGAGCCGGGACACTCGGAAGGGCGCTACGAGCAGTACTTC.

This clonotype came up many times. The genes are TRBV7-8 and TRBJ1-2; 9 bases are shared with TRBD1. The CDR3 is 13 amino acids. J gave up 8 bases and V 5 bases, and 6 bases lay outside the gene matches. Germline CDR1 reads SGHVS; CDR2 reads FQNEAQ. CDR3 sequence reads: CASSEWDRAGYTF. CDR3 coding DNA: TGTGCCAGCAGCGAATGGGACAGGGCAGGCTACACCTTC.

In this sample, this clonotype turned up a few times. The rearrangement uses TRBV18 and TRBJ2-5; D might be TRBD1 or TRBD2, each matching 5 bases. Germline assignment: CDR1 KGHSH and CDR2 LQKENI. The CDR3 spans 14 residues. V was clipped by 5 bases and J by 6 bases, with 16 bases between them. The CDR3 coding sequence is TGTGCCAGCTCAGACAACGGGGCGGCACAGACCCAGTACTTC. Residues: CASSDNGAAQTQYF. The full variable domain, with the rest looked up from reference TRBV18 and TRBJ2-5, is NAGVMQNPRHLVRRRGQEARLRCSPMKGHSHVYWYRQLPEEGLKFMVYLQKENIIDESGMPKERFSAEFPKEGPSILRIQQVVRGDSAAYFCASSDNGAAQTQYFGPGTRLLVL.

This clonotype was observed a handful of times. The J gene is TRBJ2-1, the V gene TRBV7-9, with 9 bases that match TRBD2. This CDR3 has 17 amino acids. CDR1 SEHNR and CDR2 FQNEAQ come from the germline V gene (reference sequence). The J segment lost 4 bases and the V segment lost 1 base, leaving 8 bases of the junction unmatched. CDR3 DNA sequence: TGTGCCAGCAGCTTAGGGAAGCGGGGGGCCTCATACAATGAGCAGTTCTTC. This gives the protein CASSLGKRGASYNEQFF.

The rearrangement uses TRBV6-6 and TRBJ2-4, with 7 bases matching TRBD1. After removal of 6 bases from V and 9 bases from J, the junction contained 11 bases not matched to a gene. Germline CDR1 reads MNHNY; CDR2 reads SVGAGI (reference sequence). The CDR3 extends over 14 amino acids. The CDR3: CASSPDAQGTIQYF. The CDR3 nucleotides read TGTGCCAGCAGCCCTGATGCACAGGGGACCATTCAGTACTTC.

This rearrangement joins TRBV20-1 to TRBJ2-1; possibly TRBD2 for D (5 bases). The CDR3 sequence is 18 residues long. Trimming took 1 base from V and 0 from J, leaving 19 bases between them. Germline-derived CDR1 and CDR2 are DFQATT and SNEGSKA (reference sequence). CDR3 protein: CSARGNPQRPGSYNEQFF. DNA of the CDR3: TGCAGTGCTAGAGGCAACCCTCAGCGGCCCGGCTCCTACAATGAGCAGTTCTTC.

The gene calls are TRBV6-1 and TRBJ2-3; 11 bases align to TRBD2. This CDR3 is built from 16 residues. After removal of 6 bases from V and 4 bases from J, the junction contained 9 bases not matched to a gene. CDR1 and CDR2 (germline): MNHNS, SASEGT. The chain's CDR3 is CASRPLAGVGADTQYF. In DNA, the CDR3 is TGTGCCAGCAGACCACTAGCGGGGGTGGGGGCAGATACGCAGTATTTT.

There are many counts of this clonotype. This sequence joins TRBV29-1 and TRBJ2-3, with TRBD2 as a possible D gene (6 bases). The CDR3 contains 13 residues. Germline values: CDR1 SQVTM, CDR2 ANQGSEA. With 7 bases removed from V and 7 bases from J, the gap between germline ends came to 18 bases. As DNA, the CDR3 is TGCAGCGCCAGACCCGGGGGATCCTATACGCAGTATTTT. Protein: CSARPGGSYTQYF.

This clonotype was seen at least ten times. The chain employs TRBV7-3 and TRBJ2-7, with 9 bases fitting TRBD1. The germline V gene encodes CDR1 SGHTA and CDR2 FQGTGA. V trimming: 1 base; J trimming: 6 bases; junction bases outside the gene matches: 7. The CDR3 contains 15 residues. Here the CDR3 reads CASSLSGTGTGEQYF. CDR3 DNA sequence: TGTGCCAGCAGCTTAAGTGGGACAGGGACCGGCGAGCAGTACTTC.

This chain connects TRBV20-1 to TRBJ1-4; D unresolved. Germline CDR1 reads DFQATT; CDR2 reads SNEGSKA (reference sequence). The germline V and J ends were trimmed by 3 bases and 5 bases, with 7 bases remaining between them. This CDR3 has 12 amino acids. CDR3: CSARGPNEKLFF. CDR3 DNA sequence: TGCAGTGCTAGGGGCCCGAATGAAAAACTGTTTTTT.

This clonotype has a handful of counts. V usage is TRBV7-9 and J usage is TRBJ1-1; D remains ambiguous. The V end was cut by 7 bases, the J end by 0 bases, with 18 bases between. The CDR3 loop spans 16 amino acids. Germline-derived CDR1 and CDR2 are SEHNR and FQNEAQ (reference sequence). Here the CDR3 reads CASTTVHQHMNTEAFF. DNA for the CDR3: TGTGCCAGCACCACTGTCCATCAACACATGAACACTGAAGCTTTCTTT.

This clonotype was detected only a few times. J is TRBJ2-2 and V is TRBV20-1; no clear D. The CDR3 contains 14 residues. Trimming stripped 3 bases from V and 4 bases from J, with 12 bases between. Germline loops: CDR1 DFQATT, CDR2 SNEGSKA (reference sequence). The CDR3 loop reads CSASLRVITGELFF. CDR3 nucleotide sequence: TGCAGTGCTAGTCTACGGGTCATCACCGGGGAGCTGTTTTTT.

In its sample, this clonotype was seen a few times. CDR3 residues: CASRYRDNQGYTF. CDR3 sequence (DNA): TGTGCCAGCAGGTACCGGGACAACCAGGGCTACACCTTC. The chain employs TRBV12-3 or TRBV12-4 and TRBJ1-2; D perhaps matches TRBD1 (6 bases). CDR3 length: 13 residues. Trimming pared 6 bases from V and 8 bases from J, leaving 16 bases between.

This clonotype was seen ten or more times. The chain uses TRBV6-1 and TRBJ1-4; D is undetermined. CDR1 is MNHNS and CDR2 is SASEGT in the germline V gene. The CDR3 spans 15 residues. V was pared by 2 bases and J by 5 bases, with 12 bases between. The CDR3 region has the DNA TGTGCCAGCAGTGAATCGTCTGCTACCAATGAAAAACTGTTTTTT. It is translated as CASSESSATNEKLFF.

This clonotype was observed many times. J is TRBJ2-1 and V is TRBV25-1; TRBD2 matches 9 bases. The CDR3 sequence is 16 residues long. Losses at the gene ends were 1 base for V and 5 bases for J; bases not matched to a gene: 6. In germline, CDR1 is MGHDK, CDR2 SYGVNS. CDR3 amino acids: CASSELGGGVHNEQFF. CDR3 coding DNA: TGTGCCAGCAGTGAATTGGGCGGGGGGGTCCACAATGAGCAGTTCTTC.

This clonotype came up a few times. The chain has TRBV7-9 and TRBJ1-2; D not certain. V was shortened by 2 bases and J by 3 bases, with 22 bases between the two germline ends. Germline values: CDR1 SEHNR, CDR2 FQNEAQ (reference sequence). The CDR3 has 18 amino acids. CDR3 DNA: TGTGCCAGCAGCTTATTTCCGCGGGGTCCGCGCACAGACTATGGCTACACCTTC. It translates to CASSLFPRGPRTDYGYTF.